What follows describes a single T cell receptor beta chain. Its antigen remains unknown. Data came from immunoSEQ multiplex PCR; TCRdb stores just in-frame clones and leaves some out. The data show hundreds of thousands of clones, with 89% seen just once and approximately 2.5% held by the top ten. This CDR3 comprises 17 residues. After removal of 2 bases from V and 1 base from J, the junction contained 7 bases not matched to a gene. Germline V gene sequence: CDR1 SEHNR, CDR2 FQNEAQ (reference sequence). This specimen belongs to a study of Ad26.COV2.S vaccination and SARS-CoV-2 variants. Across the whole study: Once or twice, 56 days apart, Ad26.COV2.S was delivered intramuscularly. Study-wide results and caveats: Possibly, TCR breadth and depth analyses underestimated total T cell responses.

Treatment indicated: 19 received Ad26.COV2.S at low or high dose, single or two shots; several received placebo; per-sample allocation not given. Sampling was performed 63 days after the first vaccine or placebo injection. Built on an Ad26 vector, the vaccine expressed Wuhan-strain SARS-CoV-2 spike. The TCR sequence derives from a person aged 18-60 years who received the Ad26.COV2.S COVID-19 vaccine or a placebo. The sequencing used peripheral blood, collected in a trial of Ad26.COV2.S vaccine versus placebo. The chain joins TRBV7-9 to TRBJ2-5, with TRBD2 identical over 10 bases. CDR3 coding DNA: TGTGCCAGCAGCTTACCCCTAGCGGGGGTTCTCCAAGAGACCCAGTACTTC. It codes for CASSLPLAGVLQETQYF.